The 22 T cell receptor beta chains below come from one sample, sequenced in a study of blood T cells in healthy people across ages. Sample-barcoded 5' priming and a J-beta primer mix drove a second PCR of roughly 7 to 11 cycles. TCRdb processed the 5' RACE reads anew with MiXCR; each CDR3 protein has one entry. The sample shows under 2,000,000 distinct CDR3 sequences, about 50% of them seen only once. Sequenced: blood. Source of these receptors: a woman between 40 and 55 years old in good health.

The chain recombines TRBV29-1 with TRBJ2-7; TRBD2 matches at 8 bases. This CDR3 region has 16 residues. CDR1 SQVTM and CDR2 ANQGSEA come from the germline V gene. Germline trimming cut 2 bases from V and 4 bases from J; bases unmatched to any gene: 13. The CDR3 reads CSVELGTGTSPYEQYF. The CDR3 DNA is TGCAGCGTTGAACTAGGGACCGGGACTAGTCCATACGAGCAGTACTTC.

The V and J genes are TRBV6-1 and TRBJ2-3; TRBD2 is a possible D gene (6 bases). Germline V lookup: CDR1 MNHNS, CDR2 SASEGT. V was shortened by 7 bases and J by 0 bases, with 14 bases between the two germline ends. The CDR3 sequence is 15 residues long. This chain's CDR3 is CASTEGGMSTDTQYF. As DNA, the CDR3 is TGTGCCAGCACGGAAGGAGGGATGAGCACAGATACGCAGTATTTT.

This sequence joins TRBV7-2 and TRBJ2-3, with 9 bases identical to TRBD1. The CDR3 contains 16 residues. J gave up 2 bases and V 5 bases, and 8 bases lay outside the gene matches. Germline V gives CDR1 SGHTA, CDR2 FQGNSA. The CDR3 here is CASSLGQGQITDTQYF. CDR3 nucleotides: TGTGCCAGCAGCCTGGGACAGGGACAAATCACAGATACGCAGTATTTT.

This clonotype was observed a few times. The V call is TRBV20-1, the J call TRBJ2-4; D call uncertain. Germline lookup yields CDR1 DFQATT and CDR2 SNEGSKA (reference sequence). V lost 6 bases to trimming and J lost 1 base, with 10 bases between them. This CDR3 comprises 13 residues. The CDR3 nucleotides read TGCAGTGCAATGGACGGGGCCAAAAACATTCAGTACTTC. This translates into CSAMDGAKNIQYF.

The chain recombines TRBV11-1 with TRBJ1-1; 10 nucleotides line up with TRBD1. The germline CDR1 and CDR2 sequences are SGHAT and FQDESV (reference sequence). V was clipped by 0 bases and J by 10 bases; unmatched bases: 8. This CDR3 has 15 amino acids. CDR3 coding DNA: TGTGCCAGCAGCTTAGCGATGACAGGGGGCGTTGGAGCTTTCTTT. It yields the protein CASSLAMTGGVGAFF. Variable domain in full (rest from reference TRBV11-1 and TRBJ1-1): EAEVAQSPRYKITEKSQAVAFWCDPISGHATLYWYRQILGQGPELLVQFQDESVVDDSQLPKDRFSAERLKGVDSTLKIQPAELGDSAMYLCASSLAMTGGVGAFFGQGTRLTVV.

This clonotype was counted a single time. The J gene is TRBJ1-1, the V gene TRBV21-1; the D call TRBD1 from the table was never checked on the DNA. TRBV21-1 is a documented pseudogene. This CDR3 contains 14 residues. The CDR3 spells CASSTPGQGAEAFF. The CDR3 coding sequence is TGTGCCAGCAGCACACCGGGACAGGGAGCTGAAGCTTTCTTT.

This clonotype was recorded once. The chain is built from TRBV2 and TRBJ2-7; D unclear. Germline assignment: CDR1 SNHLY and CDR2 FYNNEI. The CDR3 extends over 12 amino acids. V dropped 0 bases and J dropped 9 bases, with 9 bases sitting between them. CDR3 DNA sequence: TGTGCCAGCAGTGAAGCGCTGATAGGGCAGTACTTC. This gives the protein CASSEALIGQYF.

This clonotype came up a few times. V and J are TRBV4-3 and TRBJ2-3; 7 positions match TRBD1. V lost 1 base, J lost 4 bases, and 2 bases stayed unmatched. Looked up from germline, CDR1 is LGHNA and CDR2 is YSLEER. The CDR3 spans 14 residues. Here the CDR3 DNA reads TGCGCCAGCAGCCAAGGTACAGGGGCAGATACGCAGTATTTT. Protein product: CASSQGTGADTQYF.

This rearrangement joins TRBV20-1 to TRBJ2-1, with D unclear. Looked up from germline, CDR1 is DFQATT and CDR2 is SNEGSKA (reference sequence). The germline V and J ends were trimmed by 0 bases and 3 bases, with 9 bases remaining between them. The CDR3 is made up of 14 amino acids. The CDR3 nucleotides read TGCAGTGCTAGAGATCAGGCCCGCTACAATGAGCAGTTCTTC. Translating gives CSARDQARYNEQFF.

This clonotype was counted at least ten times. This chain links TRBV5-1 with TRBJ2-5, with TRBD1 matching over 7 bases. Germline V CDR1 and CDR2: SGHRS, YFSETQ. The junction had 6 bases not matched to a gene; V was cut back by 7 bases and J by 6 bases. This CDR3 spans 12 amino acids. In nucleotides, the CDR3 is TGCGCCAGCGGAACAGGGGAAAAGACCCAGTACTTC. Translation: CASGTGEKTQYF.

This clonotype appeared a few times. This sequence joins TRBV18 and TRBJ1-1, with D unclear. From germline, CDR1 is KGHSH and CDR2 LQKENI. Trimming cost V 4 bases and J 11 bases, with 20 bases left between them. CDR3 length: 14 residues. The CDR3 coding sequence is TGTGCCAGCTCACGCAGTACGGGGTCCTCCGAGGCTTTCTTT. This sequence encodes CASSRSTGSSEAFF. Based on the CDR3 plus reference TRBV18 and TRBJ1-1, the full variable domain is NAGVMQNPRHLVRRRGQEARLRCSPMKGHSHVYWYRQLPEEGLKFMVYLQKENIIDESGMPKERFSAEFPKEGPSILRIQQVVRGDSAAYFCASSRSTGSSEAFFGQGTRLTVV.

The rearrangement uses TRBV24-1 and TRBJ1-2, with 7 bases that match TRBD1. The ends lost 3 bases at V and 8 bases at J; junction bases unmatched: 8. Germline lookup yields CDR1 KGHDR and CDR2 SFDVKD. This CDR3 has 14 amino acids. CDR3 DNA: TGTGCCACCAGTGATCCCGGACAGGTTGGAGGCTACACCTTC. Amino acids: CATSDPGQVGGYTF.

This clonotype was counted only a few times. The chain joins TRBV21-1 to TRBJ2-5. TRBV21-1 is reported as a pseudogene. CDR3 length equals 15 residues. The CDR3 sequence is CASRVRQMYQETQYF. CDR3 DNA: TGTGCCAGCCGCGTCCGGCAGATGTACCAAGAGACCCAGTACTTC.

This clonotype was observed a few times. V and J are TRBV28 and TRBJ2-3; 11 positions match TRBD2. From germline, CDR1 is MDHEN and CDR2 SYDVKM. V lost 4 bases and J lost 2; bases outside the gene matches: 5. CDR3 size: 16 residues. CDR3 amino acids: CASSYRLAGITDTQYF. Here the CDR3 DNA reads TGTGCCAGCAGTTACCGACTAGCGGGGATCACAGATACGCAGTATTTT. Full variable domain (remainder filled in from reference TRBV28 and TRBJ2-3): DVKVTQSSRYLVKRTGEKVFLECVQDMDHENMFWYRQDPGLGLRLIYFSYDVKMKEKGDIPEGYSVSREKKERFSLILESASTNQTSMYLCASSYRLAGITDTQYFGPGTRLTVL.

This clonotype showed up just once. V is TRBV2 and J is TRBJ2-7; 8 bases line up with TRBD1. Germline V gene sequence: CDR1 SNHLY, CDR2 FYNNEI. The CDR3 sequence is 14 residues long. Germline trimming cut 8 bases from V and 1 base from J; bases unmatched to any gene: 7. The CDR3 coding sequence is TGTGCCAGCGTACGGACAGGGAGATCCTACGAGCAGTACTTC. This encodes CASVRTGRSYEQYF.

The chain joins TRBV28 to TRBJ1-5; 12 positions match TRBD1. Trimming cost V 6 bases and J 2 bases; bases outside gene matches: 8. Germline lookup yields CDR1 MDHEN and CDR2 SYDVKM. This CDR3 spans 17 amino acids. The DNA for the CDR3 is TGTGCCAGCAGATACTATGGGACAGGGGGCCGCAATCAGCCCCAGCATTTT. Its translation is CASRYYGTGGRNQPQHF.

V gene TRBV7-9 combines with J gene TRBJ1-2; 7 nucleotides match TRBD1. V trimming: 1 base; J trimming: 5 bases; junction bases outside the gene matches: 4. This CDR3 contains 14 residues. Germline V gene lookup returns CDR1 SEHNR and CDR2 FQNEAQ (reference sequence). This chain's CDR3 is CASSLVDRAYGYTF. DNA of the CDR3: TGTGCCAGCAGCTTAGTTGACAGGGCATATGGCTACACCTTC.

The rearrangement joins TRBV4-3 to TRBJ1-5; no firm D call. Germline CDR1 reads LGHNA; CDR2 reads YSLEER. This CDR3 spans 14 amino acids. V gave up 0 bases and J gave up 9 bases, with 12 bases separating them. The DNA for the CDR3 is TGCGCCAGCAGCCAAGAACGTGCCCGGGGGCCCCAGCATTTT. It yields the protein CASSQERARGPQHF.

This clonotype was counted a few times. J is TRBJ2-5 and V is TRBV6-2 or TRBV6-3; D is unclear. With 0 bases removed from V and 12 bases from J, the gap between germline ends came to 8 bases. Germline CDR1 reads MNHEY; CDR2 reads SVGEGT. The CDR3 contains 11 residues. The CDR3 DNA is TGTGCCAGCAGTTACTCAACCCAGAAGTACTTC. This gives the protein CASSYSTQKYF.

V gene TRBV28 combines with J gene TRBJ2-1, with 8 bases identical to TRBD2. Germline loops: CDR1 MDHEN, CDR2 SYDVKM. This CDR3 spans 17 amino acids. Unmatched junction bases numbered 17, after V lost 5 bases and J lost 8 bases. The CDR3 loop is CASSLGGVPTSWHEQFF. CDR3 bases: TGTGCCAGCAGTCTCGGGGGGGTCCCGACTAGCTGGCATGAGCAGTTCTTC.

This clonotype has only a few counts. The rearrangement links TRBV9 to TRBJ1-2, with 12 bases identical to TRBD1. Per the germline V gene, CDR1 is SGDLS and CDR2 is YYNGEE. The V segment lost 1 base and the J segment 4 bases; nucleotides outside the gene matches: 8. The CDR3 totals 17 residues. The CDR3 protein is CASSVLRDRGRTYGYTF. The CDR3 DNA is TGTGCCAGCAGCGTACTCCGGGACAGGGGGCGGACCTATGGCTACACCTTC.

This clonotype was observed a few times. The chain combines TRBV4-3 with TRBJ2-1; TRBD2 matches at 8 bases. Germline CDR1 reads LGHNA; CDR2 reads YSLEER. V lost 4 bases and J lost 5; bases outside the gene matches: 7. The CDR3 runs to 15 residues. The CDR3 DNA reads as TGCGCCAGCAGCCCCTATAGCGGGGCGGACAATGAGCAGTTCTTC. It codes for CASSPYSGADNEQFF.